This TCR beta chain was recovered during a study of cytomegalovirus exposure and HLA in healthy donors. Study overall: Assignment to the Caucasian-associated ancestry cluster applied to approximately 79% of the approximately 420 genotyped donors.

The PCR contained 60 Vbeta and 13 Jbeta primers. Sequenced by immunoSEQ multiplex PCR; TCRdb stores in-frame clones only, minus some. The repertoire holds some 170,000 clones, with roughly nine tenths as singletons. CDR1 is MNHNY and CDR2 is SVGAGI in the germline V gene (reference sequence). CDR3 length: 14 residues. J lost 4 bases, V lost 6 bases, and 5 bases had no gene match. The source is a young woman in good health and CMV-seronegative. This sequence joins TRBV6-6 and TRBJ2-7; 11 bases match TRBD1. Sequenced input: PBMCs. The CDR3 sequence is CASRTGTGGYEQYF. CDR3 nucleotide sequence: TGTGCCAGCAGAACCGGGACAGGGGGTTACGAGCAGTACTTC.